The rows below give T cell receptor beta chains drawn from one sample of a study of T-cell reconstitution after alpha-beta-depleted transplantation in children. TCRdb called the PCR reads again in MiXCR, with one record for every CDR3 protein. This table has approximately 190,000 distinct CDR3 sequences, 6.3% appearing once. The input for sequencing was PBMCs, taken before TCRalphabeta/CD19-depleted stem cell transplant. These receptors were obtained from a girl under three years old with combined immunodeficiency, due to receive a stem cell transplant. CDR3s include the opening cysteine and the closing phenylalanine or tryptophan. Each record gives: J gene, clone size, D gene, V gene, CDR3 DNA, CDR3 protein. The D gene is left open where the match is weak. Size values are once, few and many counts, or a class for expanded clones, and some rows have none.

j_call: TRBJ2-1; clone_size: many; d_call: TRBD2; v_call: TRBV10-3; cdr3_nt: TGTGCCATCAGTGAGTCAGCGACTAGCGGGAGAGGATACAATGAGCAGTTCTTC; cdr3_aa: CAISESATSGRGYNEQFF
j_call: TRBJ2-2; clone_size: many; d_call: .; v_call: TRBV9; cdr3_nt: TGTGCCAGCAGCGTAGGCGGTGGCGCCGGGGAGCTGTTTTTT; cdr3_aa: CASSVGGGAGELFF
j_call: TRBJ2-5; clone_size: many; d_call: .; v_call: TRBV25-1; cdr3_nt: TGTGCCAGCAGGGGGGACCAAGAGACCCAGTACTTC; cdr3_aa: CASRGDQETQYF
j_call: TRBJ2-1; clone_size: many; d_call: .; v_call: TRBV6-5; cdr3_nt: TGTGCCAGCAGTAAAGGAGGGCCGAAGTTCTTC; cdr3_aa: CASSKGGPKFF
j_call: TRBJ2-1; clone_size: many; d_call: TRBD1; v_call: TRBV5-1; cdr3_nt: TGCGCCAGCAGCCTGGGACAGGGCGGCGATGAGCAGTTCTTC; cdr3_aa: CASSLGQGGDEQFF
j_call: TRBJ2-5; clone_size: many; d_call: TRBD2; v_call: TRBV27; cdr3_nt: TGTGCCAGCAGTTTATATCAGCGGGGGGAGACCCAGTACTTC; cdr3_aa: CASSLYQRGETQYF
j_call: TRBJ2-1; clone_size: .; d_call: TRBD2; v_call: TRBV20-1; cdr3_nt: TGCAGTGCTAGAGACCGTCATCTGGGACTAGCGGGAGACAGCCACTACTACAATGAGCAGTTCTTC; cdr3_aa: CSARDRHLGLAGDSHYYNEQFF
j_call: TRBJ1-2; clone_size: few; d_call: .; v_call: TRBV30; cdr3_nt: TGTGCCTGGAGTACGGGGGGCCATTATGGCTACACCTTC; cdr3_aa: CAWSTGGHYGYTF
j_call: TRBJ2-7; clone_size: many; d_call: TRBD2; v_call: TRBV4-2; cdr3_nt: TGTGCCAGCAGCCGGACTAGCGGGAGCTACGAGCAGTACTTC; cdr3_aa: CASSRTSGSYEQYF
j_call: TRBJ2-7; clone_size: many; d_call: .; v_call: TRBV6-1; cdr3_nt: TGTGCCAGCAGCCCGACCAGGGTTCGTGAGGGGTACTTC; cdr3_aa: CASSPTRVREGYF
j_call: TRBJ2-7; clone_size: many; d_call: .; v_call: TRBV28; cdr3_nt: TGTGCCAGCAGTTCCAGCTCCTACGAGCAGTACTTC; cdr3_aa: CASSSSSYEQYF
j_call: TRBJ2-3; clone_size: many; d_call: .; v_call: TRBV6-2/TRBV6-3; cdr3_nt: TGTGCCAGCAGTTACTCGCTTTACCCAGCGACAGATACGCAGTATTTT; cdr3_aa: CASSYSLYPATDTQYF
j_call: TRBJ2-5; clone_size: few; d_call: .; v_call: TRBV10-3; cdr3_nt: TGTGCCATCAGTGAGAGGCGGCTGGCAGAGACCCAGTACTTC; cdr3_aa: CAISERRLAETQYF
j_call: TRBJ2-3; clone_size: many; d_call: TRBD2; v_call: TRBV3-1; cdr3_nt: TGTGCCAGCAGCCAACCACTAGCGGGGGGCCAAGATACGCAGTATTTT; cdr3_aa: CASSQPLAGGQDTQYF
j_call: TRBJ2-7; clone_size: many; d_call: TRBD2; v_call: TRBV4-2; cdr3_nt: TGTGCCAGCAGCCAATCCAATAGCGGGGCCCCCTACGAGCAGTACTTC; cdr3_aa: CASSQSNSGAPYEQYF
j_call: TRBJ2-1; clone_size: many; d_call: .; v_call: TRBV5-4; cdr3_nt: TGTGCCAGCAGCTTGGAGGGGGTTAATGAGCAGTTCTTC; cdr3_aa: CASSLEGVNEQFF
j_call: TRBJ2-1; clone_size: many; d_call: .; v_call: TRBV6-5; cdr3_nt: TGTGCCAGCAGTACCTACAATGAGCAGTTCTTC; cdr3_aa: CASSTYNEQFF
j_call: TRBJ2-7; clone_size: many; d_call: .; v_call: TRBV5-8; cdr3_nt: TGTGCCAGCAGCTTGGATCTGAGTCGTTACGAGCAGTACTTC; cdr3_aa: CASSLDLSRYEQYF
j_call: TRBJ2-7; clone_size: few; d_call: .; v_call: TRBV7-8; cdr3_nt: TGTGCCAGCCAAGACAGTCTTCATCCCTACGAGCAGTACTTC; cdr3_aa: CASQDSLHPYEQYF
j_call: TRBJ2-2; clone_size: many; d_call: .; v_call: TRBV7-2; cdr3_nt: TGTGCCAGCAGCGGATGGGGGGGCGCCCTAGCCGGGGAGCTGTTTTTT; cdr3_aa: CASSGWGGALAGELFF
j_call: TRBJ1-6; clone_size: many; d_call: .; v_call: TRBV13; cdr3_nt: TGTGCCAGCAGCCCCCGACATGATTCACCCCTCCACTTT; cdr3_aa: CASSPRHDSPLHF
j_call: TRBJ2-5; clone_size: many; d_call: TRBD2; v_call: TRBV5-6; cdr3_nt: TGTGCCAGCAGCTCTAAGGCTAGCGGGGGGCTTTTTGAAGAGACCCAGTACTTC; cdr3_aa: CASSSKASGGLFEETQYF
j_call: TRBJ2-7; clone_size: few; d_call: .; v_call: TRBV5-1; cdr3_nt: TGCGCCAGCATTGAGGTGGGAGACGAGCAGTACTTC; cdr3_aa: CASIEVGDEQYF
j_call: TRBJ1-5; clone_size: few; d_call: .; v_call: TRBV23-1; cdr3_nt: TGCGCCGAGACAGTGCGTCAGCCCCAGCATTTT; cdr3_aa: CAETVRQPQHF
j_call: TRBJ2-2; clone_size: many; d_call: .; v_call: TRBV7-9; cdr3_nt: TGTGCCAGCAGCTTCTCGGGTCCGGACACCGGGGAGCTGTTTTTT; cdr3_aa: CASSFSGPDTGELFF
j_call: TRBJ1-1; clone_size: many; d_call: TRBD1; v_call: TRBV7-6; cdr3_nt: TGTGCCAGCAGCTTAGAAACAGGGGGTAACACTGAAGCTTTCTTT; cdr3_aa: CASSLETGGNTEAFF
j_call: TRBJ2-5; clone_size: .; d_call: TRBD2; v_call: TRBV7-6; cdr3_nt: TGTGCCAGCAGCTTATGGGAGGGCCCAGAGACCCAGTACTTC; cdr3_aa: CASSLWEGPETQYF
j_call: TRBJ2-3; clone_size: many; d_call: TRBD2; v_call: TRBV11-2; cdr3_nt: TGTGCCAGCAGCTTAGTAATGTCGGGCGGGAGGGCCATCAATACGCAGTATTTT; cdr3_aa: CASSLVMSGGRAINTQYF
j_call: TRBJ2-5; clone_size: .; d_call: TRBD1; v_call: TRBV9; cdr3_nt: TGTGCCAGCAGCGCGACAGGGGGCGCGGCTGAGACCCAGTACTTC; cdr3_aa: CASSATGGAAETQYF
j_call: TRBJ1-1; clone_size: few; d_call: .; v_call: TRBV20-1; cdr3_nt: TGCAGTGCTAGACCGCGGAACTGGAACACTGAAGCTTTCTTT; cdr3_aa: CSARPRNWNTEAFF
j_call: TRBJ1-5; clone_size: few; d_call: .; v_call: TRBV19; cdr3_nt: TGTGCCAGAGGGTTCGTTGAGGGCAATCAGCCCCAGCATTTT; cdr3_aa: CARGFVEGNQPQHF
j_call: TRBJ1-2; clone_size: many; d_call: TRBD1; v_call: TRBV5-1; cdr3_nt: TGCGCCAGCGGGGGACAGATGGACAACTATGGCTACACCTTC; cdr3_aa: CASGGQMDNYGYTF
j_call: TRBJ2-1; clone_size: few; d_call: TRBD2; v_call: TRBV20-1; cdr3_nt: TGCAGTGCTAGCGGGGGGGCCCTTTTCAATGAGCAGTTCTTC; cdr3_aa: CSASGGALFNEQFF
j_call: TRBJ2-3; clone_size: many; d_call: TRBD2; v_call: TRBV7-2; cdr3_nt: TGCGCCAGCAGCTTGGCACTAGCGGGGGGCACAGATACGCAGTATTTT; cdr3_aa: CASSLALAGGTDTQYF
j_call: TRBJ1-2; clone_size: .; d_call: .; v_call: TRBV28; cdr3_nt: TGTGCCAGCAGTCGATACTATGGCTACACCTTC; cdr3_aa: CASSRYYGYTF
j_call: TRBJ2-7; clone_size: .; d_call: .; v_call: TRBV12-3/TRBV12-4; cdr3_nt: TGTGCCAGCAGTTCCCCCCAGGGTACGGCTCCTTACGAGCAGTACTTC; cdr3_aa: CASSSPQGTAPYEQYF
j_call: TRBJ2-3; clone_size: many; d_call: TRBD2; v_call: TRBV7-9; cdr3_nt: TGTGCCAGCAGCCTAATGGGACTAGCGGGGACAGATACGCAGTATTTT; cdr3_aa: CASSLMGLAGTDTQYF
j_call: TRBJ1-1; clone_size: .; d_call: .; v_call: TRBV7-9; cdr3_nt: TGTGCCAGCAGCCGCTTTAACACTGAAGCTTTCTTT; cdr3_aa: CASSRFNTEAFF
j_call: TRBJ1-1; clone_size: many; d_call: TRBD1; v_call: TRBV5-1; cdr3_nt: TGCGCCAGCAGCTTTGCCCGGGACAGGGTTAACACTGAAGCTTTCTTT; cdr3_aa: CASSFARDRVNTEAFF
j_call: TRBJ2-3; clone_size: many; d_call: TRBD2; v_call: TRBV20-1; cdr3_nt: TGCAGTGCTAGATGGCCGGGCGGGGGGGCCGTATCTAGCACAGATACGCAGTATTTT; cdr3_aa: CSARWPGGGAVSSTDTQYF
j_call: TRBJ2-1; clone_size: many; d_call: TRBD2; v_call: TRBV3-1; cdr3_nt: TGTGCCAGCACCCCTAGTTTAGCGGGGGGATACAATGAGCAGTTCTTC; cdr3_aa: CASTPSLAGGYNEQFF
j_call: TRBJ1-2; clone_size: .; d_call: TRBD1; v_call: TRBV4-2; cdr3_nt: TGTGCCAGCAGCCCTACCCCCCTGGACAGGGACTCATCTATCTATGGCTACACCTTC; cdr3_aa: CASSPTPLDRDSSIYGYTF
j_call: TRBJ2-1; clone_size: many; d_call: .; v_call: TRBV28; cdr3_nt: TGTGCCAGCAGTTCCCTACCAGACAGGCTGTACAATGAGCAGTTCTTC; cdr3_aa: CASSSLPDRLYNEQFF
j_call: TRBJ1-1; clone_size: many; d_call: TRBD1; v_call: TRBV12-3/TRBV12-4; cdr3_nt: TGTGCCAGCAGTTTAGCGCCGGGGACAGGTTCTCCGAGGGCTTTCTTT; cdr3_aa: CASSLAPGTGSPRAFF
j_call: TRBJ2-5; clone_size: .; d_call: TRBD2; v_call: TRBV10-2; cdr3_nt: TGCGCCAGCAGTGAATTACTAGCGGGAGTGGAGACCCAGTACTTC; cdr3_aa: CASSELLAGVETQYF
j_call: TRBJ2-3; clone_size: many; d_call: TRBD2; v_call: TRBV15; cdr3_nt: TGTGCCACCAGCAGAGGACTAGCGGAATACACAGATACGCAGTATTTT; cdr3_aa: CATSRGLAEYTDTQYF
j_call: TRBJ1-1; clone_size: .; d_call: .; v_call: TRBV24-1; cdr3_nt: TGTGCCACCAGGTCAGGACCCAGCACTGAAGCTTTCTTT; cdr3_aa: CATRSGPSTEAFF
j_call: TRBJ1-6; clone_size: many; d_call: .; v_call: TRBV28; cdr3_nt: TGTGCCAGCAGTTTTGAAGTGAAGAACGGGCCGGATAATTCACCCCTCCACTTT; cdr3_aa: CASSFEVKNGPDNSPLHF
j_call: TRBJ2-7; clone_size: many; d_call: .; v_call: TRBV7-8; cdr3_nt: TGTGCCAGCAGCTTGCCTTTCGCGCCCTACGAGCAGTACTTC; cdr3_aa: CASSLPFAPYEQYF
j_call: TRBJ2-5; clone_size: many; d_call: .; v_call: TRBV28; cdr3_nt: TGTGCCATCCTGAAAGAGACCCAGTACTTC; cdr3_aa: CAILKETQYF
j_call: TRBJ2-1; clone_size: many; d_call: .; v_call: TRBV28; cdr3_nt: TGTGCCAGCAGTTTGGACGAAGCAGCCCTTTACAATGAGCAGTTCTTC; cdr3_aa: CASSLDEAALYNEQFF
j_call: TRBJ2-7; clone_size: many; d_call: .; v_call: TRBV15; cdr3_nt: TGTGCCACCAGCAGAGTCTCAGGGAGGATGGATGGTGAGCAGTACTTC; cdr3_aa: CATSRVSGRMDGEQYF
j_call: TRBJ2-7; clone_size: many; d_call: .; v_call: TRBV28; cdr3_nt: TGTGCCAGCAGTTTGGTGGGACATACTACCTACGAGCAGTACTTC; cdr3_aa: CASSLVGHTTYEQYF
j_call: TRBJ2-5; clone_size: many; d_call: TRBD1; v_call: TRBV14; cdr3_nt: TGTGCCAGCAGGGGACAGGGAAGAGAGACCCAGTACTTC; cdr3_aa: CASRGQGRETQYF
j_call: TRBJ2-2; clone_size: many; d_call: TRBD1; v_call: TRBV7-2; cdr3_nt: TGTGCCAGCAGCTTAGACAGGGGTGGGGAGCTGTTTTTT; cdr3_aa: CASSLDRGGELFF
j_call: TRBJ2-4; clone_size: .; d_call: TRBD2; v_call: TRBV29-1; cdr3_nt: TGCAGCGTTTGGGGGGGCAAAAACATTCAGTACTTC; cdr3_aa: CSVWGGKNIQYF
j_call: TRBJ2-7; clone_size: few; d_call: TRBD2; v_call: TRBV28; cdr3_nt: TGTGCCAGCAGTTTAGCGGGAGCGGAGCAGTACTTC; cdr3_aa: CASSLAGAEQYF
j_call: TRBJ2-1; clone_size: many; d_call: .; v_call: TRBV7-2; cdr3_nt: TGTGCCAGCAGCCCAAGTAGTTGGACCCAATTCTACAATGAGCAGTTCTTC; cdr3_aa: CASSPSSWTQFYNEQFF
j_call: TRBJ2-5; clone_size: many; d_call: .; v_call: TRBV4-1; cdr3_nt: TGCGCCAGCAGCCAAACCTATCAGTACCAAGAGACCCAGTACTTC; cdr3_aa: CASSQTYQYQETQYF